Shown below are 29 T cell receptor beta chains from a single sample sequenced in a study of shared clonotypes between healthy human individuals. The data were produced by immunoSEQ multiplex PCR, yet TCRdb's version contains in-frame clones alone and is incomplete. The sample consists of about 500,000 clones, roughly three quarters of them appearing once. The specimen was PBMCs. The receptors here all came from a woman aged 40 to 50 in good health. Some clones in this sample may be carry-over from other donors' samples.

The rearrangement links TRBV7-2 to TRBJ2-5, with 8 positions matching TRBD2. CDR1 SGHTA and CDR2 FQGNSA come from the germline V gene. This CDR3 region has 16 residues. Germline trimming cut 5 bases from V and 5 bases from J; bases unmatched to any gene: 13. The CDR3 coding sequence is TGTGCCAGCAGCCCAGGGACTAGGCGACGGGGGGAGACCCAGTACTTC. Translated, it gives CASSPGTRRRGETQYF.

Regarding this clone: A read error is possible here, since a much larger clone lies one base away. This sequence joins TRBV7-3 and TRBJ2-1, with 7 bases lining up with TRBD2. CDR1 SGHTA and CDR2 FQGTGA come from the germline V gene. Trimming at V came to 2 bases and at J to 6 bases, leaving 1 base not matched to a gene. CDR3 length equals 13 residues. The DNA of the CDR3 is TGTGCCAGCAGCTTAGGGGGGGTCAATGAGCAGTTCTTC. It encodes CASSLGGVNEQFF.

This chain links TRBV29-1 with TRBJ2-1, with 11 bases identical to TRBD2. Germline assignment: CDR1 SQVTM and CDR2 ANQGSEA. The CDR3 sequence is 16 residues long. V shed 6 bases, J shed 2 bases, and the junction held 9 bases outside the gene matches. CDR3 amino acids: CSVGQGGLAAYNEQFF. Here the CDR3 DNA reads TGCAGCGTCGGGCAAGGGGGACTAGCGGCCTACAATGAGCAGTTCTTC.

This chain uses TRBV7-9 with TRBJ2-2, with a possible D match to TRBD2 (6 bases). The CDR3 is made up of 17 amino acids. Trimming removed 1 base from V and 4 bases from J, with 16 bases in between. CDR1 is SEHNR and CDR2 is FQNEAQ in the germline V gene (reference sequence). CDR3: CASSLELLLGGTGELFF. CDR3 DNA: TGTGCCAGCAGCTTAGAACTTCTCTTGGGAGGCACCGGGGAGCTGTTTTTT.

The V gene is TRBV7-9, the J gene TRBJ1-5; 8 bases match TRBD1. Unmatched junction bases numbered 7, after V lost 3 bases and J lost 6 bases. The germline V gene has CDR1 SEHNR and CDR2 FQNEAQ (reference sequence). This CDR3 spans 15 amino acids. CDR3 sequence: CASSFGQGASQPQHF. In nucleotides, the CDR3 is TGTGCCAGCAGCTTTGGACAGGGAGCCAGTCAGCCCCAGCATTTT.

The rearrangement uses TRBV5-4 and TRBJ1-3; D may be TRBD1 (6 bases). Deletions cut 1 base from V and 0 bases from J, with 8 bases between. The CDR3 has 15 residues. The germline gives CDR1 SGHNT, CDR2 YYREEE (reference sequence). In nucleotides, the CDR3 is TGTGCCAGCAGCTTGTGGACAGACTCTGGAAACACCATATATTTT. Translating gives CASSLWTDSGNTIYF.

Remarks on this clone: This CDR3 is also generated by other DNA sequences in the sample. In DNA, the CDR3 is TGCGCCAGCAGTGGGGACAGCTACGAGCAGTACTTC. As protein: CASSGDSYEQYF. The genes are TRBV10-1 and TRBJ2-7; TRBD1 matches at 7 bases. The junction had 0 bases not matched to a gene; V was cut back by 4 bases and J by 3 bases. CDR1 and CDR2 (germline): WNHNN, SYGVQD (reference sequence). The CDR3 runs 12 residues.

This clone was detected only a few times. This could be a read error, since a much larger clone is one nucleotide away. The V gene is TRBV7-3, the J gene TRBJ2-2; possible D gene TRBD2, 5 bases. The CDR3 is 15 amino acids. The germline V gene encodes CDR1 SGHTA and CDR2 FQGTGA. CDR3 DNA sequence: TGTGCCAGCAGCTTAAGCGCGTCGAACACCGGGGAGCTGTCTTTT. Its protein is CASSLSASNTGELSF.

The CDR3 spells CASSKDRLYGYTF. The CDR3 DNA is TGTGCCAGCAGTAAAGACCGTCTGTATGGCTACACCTTC. The rearrangement joins TRBV7-8 to TRBJ1-2, with D hard to call. The V end was cut by 6 bases, the J end by 5 bases, with 13 bases between. The length of the CDR3 is 13 residues. Germline loops: CDR1 SGHVS, CDR2 FQNEAQ.

This chain connects TRBV27 to TRBJ2-7; D might be TRBD1 (6 bases). Germline assignment: CDR1 MNHEY and CDR2 SMNVEV (reference sequence). The CDR3 totals 13 residues. Deletions cut 5 bases from V and 5 bases from J, with 13 bases between. The CDR3 DNA reads TGTGCCAGCAGTCCTATTACAGGGAACGAGCAGTACTTC. Translation: CASSPITGNEQYF.

This clone was observed once. The chain recombines TRBV4-1 with TRBJ2-7, with TRBD2 matching over 7 bases. The V gene end was trimmed by 0 bases and the J gene end by 3 bases; junction bases not matched to a gene: 5. The germline V gene encodes CDR1 MGHRA and CDR2 YSYEKL. CDR3 size: 15 residues. In DNA, the CDR3 is TGCGCCAGCAGCCAAGATGAATCTAGCGGCTACGAGCAGTACTTC. Protein product: CASSQDESSGYEQYF.

A note on this clone: Given a much more abundant clone one base away, this may be a read error. The chain combines TRBV7-3 with TRBJ2-3, with 12 positions matching TRBD2. Per germline, CDR1 SGHTA and CDR2 FQGTGA. The CDR3 has 16 residues. The CDR3 DNA sequence: TGTGCCAGCAGCCAAGGACTAGCGGGACTCACAGATACGCGGTATTTT. Its protein is CASSQGLAGLTDTRYF.

The rearrangement links TRBV7-2 to TRBJ2-2; D perhaps matches TRBD2 (6 bases). V was trimmed by 4 bases and J by 6 bases, leaving 18 bases between them. This CDR3 has 16 amino acids. Germline CDR1 and CDR2: SGHTA and FQGNSA. The CDR3 nucleotides read TGTGCCAGCAGCTCTAGGGGCGGGGATTCGCCCGGGGAGCTGTTTTTT. It encodes CASSSRGGDSPGELFF.

For the CDR3, the DNA is TGTGCCAGCAGTCCCGCGGCTCGGGACGAGCAGTACTTC. It specifies CASSPAARDEQYF. The chain recombines TRBV27 with TRBJ2-7, with unresolved D. Germline CDR1 is MNHEY and CDR2 is SMNVEV (reference sequence). This CDR3 spans 13 amino acids. The germline V and J ends were trimmed by 5 bases and 5 bases, with 13 bases remaining between them.

The V and J genes are TRBV15 and TRBJ2-7, with 7 bases matching TRBD1. Germline lookup yields CDR1 LNHNV and CDR2 YYDKDF (reference sequence). The V segment lost 1 base and the J segment 2 bases; nucleotides outside the gene matches: 5. The CDR3 spans 15 residues. In DNA, the CDR3 is TGTGCCACCAGCAGAGCCTTCACAGGGGCCTACGAGCAGTACTTC. Translating gives CATSRAFTGAYEQYF.

V is TRBV29-1 and J is TRBJ1-1; maybe TRBD1 (5 bases). CDR3 length equals 14 residues. Germline V gives CDR1 SQVTM, CDR2 ANQGSEA. The V end lost 7 bases, the J end lost 2 bases, and 17 bases lay between the germline ends. CDR3 DNA sequence: TGCAGCGGAGCCGGGGGTACGATAAACACTGAAGCTTTCTTT. Translating it yields CSGAGGTINTEAFF.

The chain is built from TRBV11-2 and TRBJ1-1; D is undetermined. The CDR3 has 14 amino acids. Trimming shortened V by 5 bases and J by 4 bases, and 14 bases separated the two germline ends. Germline values: CDR1 SGHAT, CDR2 FQNNGV. The CDR3 here is CASSAIRGRTEAFF. In DNA form, the CDR3 reads TGTGCCAGCAGCGCCATACGAGGGCGCACTGAAGCTTTCTTT.

Only a few counts were recorded for this clone. Other nucleotide sequences in the sample specify the same CDR3. The chain joins TRBV6-5 to TRBJ2-1, with 11 positions matching TRBD2. The CDR3 loop spans 13 amino acids. Germline-derived CDR1 and CDR2 are MNHEY and SVGAGI. With V trimmed by 9 bases and J by 5 bases, 3 bases remained unmatched. Written as DNA, the CDR3 is TGTGCCAGTAGCGGGAGGGCCCACAATGAGCAGTTCTTC. This encodes CASSGRAHNEQFF.

The gene calls are TRBV19 and TRBJ1-1, with 9 bases identical to TRBD1. The CDR3 has 16 residues. The V gene end was trimmed by 3 bases and the J gene end by 1 base; junction bases not matched to a gene: 6. CDR1 is LNHDA and CDR2 is SQIVND in the germline V gene (reference sequence). CDR3 residues: CASSIPGQGKNTEAFF. The CDR3 nucleotides are TGTGCCAGTAGTATTCCGGGACAGGGTAAGAACACTGAAGCTTTCTTT. Filled out from reference TRBV19 and TRBJ1-1, the complete variable domain reads DGGITQSPKYLFRKEGQNVTLSCEQNLNHDAMYWYRQDPGQGLRLIYYSQIVNDFQKGDIAEGYSVSREKKESFPLTVTSAQKNPTAFYLCASSIPGQGKNTEAFFGQGTRLTVV.

The V gene is TRBV6-5, the J gene TRBJ1-1; 9 positions agree with TRBD1. Trimming cost V 5 bases and J 8 bases; bases outside gene matches: 3. The CDR3 runs 12 residues. Looked up from germline, CDR1 is MNHEY and CDR2 is SVGAGI. CDR3 loop: CASSHRGQEAFF. The CDR3, as DNA: TGTGCCAGCAGTCACAGGGGGCAGGAAGCTTTCTTT.

This clone was seen more than once but under ten times. A far larger clone lies a single base away; this is likely a read error. The chain recombines TRBV6-6 with TRBJ1-1; no clear D. Germline V gives CDR1 MNHNY, CDR2 SVGAGI (reference sequence). This CDR3 is built from 13 residues. Here the CDR3 reads CASSRTENTGAFF. The CDR3, as DNA: TGTGCCAGCAGTCGAACAGAGAACACTGGAGCTTTCTTT.

The chain has TRBV13 and TRBJ2-3, with 15 bases aligning to TRBD2. The CDR3 has 17 amino acids. V lost 5 bases and J lost 2; bases outside the gene matches: 5. Germline V lookup: CDR1 PRHDT, CDR2 FYEKMQ (reference sequence). This CDR3 reads CASSPWTSGRATDTQYF. CDR3 nucleotides: TGTGCCAGCAGCCCCTGGACTAGCGGGAGGGCCACAGATACGCAGTATTTT.

In its sample, this clone was seen once. CDR3 DNA: TGCGCCAGCAGCCCGGGACTTAGCACAGATACGCAGTATTTT. This gives the protein CASSPGLSTDTQYF. The J gene is TRBJ2-3, the V gene TRBV5-1; D might be TRBD2 (6 bases). The CDR3 loop spans 14 amino acids. Germline CDR1 is SGHRS and CDR2 is YFSETQ. V was cut by 4 bases and J by 0 bases, with 9 bases left in between.

The chain uses TRBV28 and TRBJ2-5; tentative D call: TRBD2 (5 bases). Germline-derived CDR1 and CDR2 are MDHEN and SYDVKM. V dropped 5 bases and J dropped 4 bases, with 32 bases sitting between them. CDR3 size: 20 residues. Written as DNA, the CDR3 is TGTGCCAGCAGTCCCGGGTCTCTACGGGCGGCGGGTCGCCCCCGAGAGACCCAGTACTTC. It codes for CASSPGSLRAAGRPRETQYF.

V and J are TRBV6-5 and TRBJ2-2, with D possibly being TRBD1 (6 bases). The CDR3 length is 14 residues. The germline CDR1 and CDR2 sequences are MNHEY and SVGAGI. V lost 6 bases and J lost 3, with 11 bases in between. DNA for the CDR3: TGTGCCAGCAGCTCCGGACAGCACACCGGGGAGCTGTTTTTT. Translating it yields CASSSGQHTGELFF.

As concerns this clone: The same CDR3 also results from other DNA sequences found in this sample. DNA for the CDR3: TGTGCCAGCAGCTTAATGGGCAGGGAAGAGACCCAGTACTTC. Protein sequence: CASSLMGREETQYF. The chain recombines TRBV7-3 with TRBJ2-5; D is possibly TRBD1 (5 bases). CDR3 length equals 14 residues. V lost 1 base and J 3 bases, leaving 9 bases between the germline ends. Germline V gives CDR1 SGHTA, CDR2 FQGTGA. The full variable domain, rest sourced from reference TRBV7-3 and TRBJ2-5, is GAGVSQTPSNKVTEKGKYVELRCDPISGHTALYWYRQSLGQGPEFLIYFQGTGAADDSGLPNDRFFAVRPEGSVSTLKIQRTERGDSAVYLCASSLMGREETQYFGPGTRLLVL.

This chain links TRBV4-1 with TRBJ2-5; TRBD1 is a possible D gene (5 bases). CDR1 and CDR2 from the germline V gene are MGHRA and YSYEKL. CDR3 length: 15 residues. The V end lost 1 base, the J end lost 6 bases, and 15 bases lay between the germline ends. The CDR3 sequence: CASSQGPGKVKTQYF. The DNA of the CDR3 is TGCGCCAGCAGCCAAGGACCAGGGAAAGTTAAGACCCAGTACTTC.

The table lists this clone with a count of one. The rearrangement uses TRBV4-1 and TRBJ2-7; D may be TRBD1 (5 bases). CDR1 and CDR2 from the germline V gene are MGHRA and YSYEKL. Trimming left V 0 bases short and J 5 bases short, with 14 bases between. This CDR3 is 15 amino acids long. Here the CDR3 DNA reads TGCGCCAGCAGCCAAGAAGAGTTCAGGGCTAACGAGCAGTACTTC. It encodes CASSQEEFRANEQYF.

The genes are TRBV25-1 and TRBJ1-2, with 8 positions matching TRBD1. This CDR3 has 13 residues. Germline values: CDR1 MGHDK, CDR2 SYGVNS. Losses at the gene ends were 2 bases for V and 4 bases for J; bases not matched to a gene: 0. The CDR3 region is CASSEGQGYGYTF. In DNA, the CDR3 is TGTGCCAGCAGTGAAGGACAGGGCTATGGCTACACCTTC.